The 22 T cell receptor beta chains given below trace back to one sample, sequenced in a study of early T cells in non-severe SARS-CoV-2 infection. TCRdb re-analysed the 5' RACE reads in MiXCR, keeping a single row per CDR3 protein. The data hold over 60,000 distinct CDR3 sequences, with 12% observed a single time. This specimen consisted of whole blood, obtained at baseline. Source of these receptors: an adult who was a healthcare worker with PCR-confirmed SARS-CoV-2 infection or an uninfected control (not recorded which).

The V call is TRBV29-1, the J call TRBJ2-5, with no clear D. The CDR3 spans 13 residues. The V end lost 6 bases, the J end lost 2 bases, and 13 bases lay between the germline ends. Germline V gives CDR1 SQVTM, CDR2 ANQGSEA. CDR3 loop: CSVIRHTQETQYF. The CDR3 DNA reads TGCAGCGTCATAAGACATACTCAAGAGACCCAGTACTTC.

This clonotype was recorded a few times. The chain's CDR3 is CASSLGHGGTEAFF. CDR3 in DNA: TGTGCCAGCAGCCTTGGACATGGGGGGACTGAAGCTTTCTTT. The genes are TRBV7-8 and TRBJ1-1; D is perhaps TRBD1 (5 bases). The CDR3 runs to 14 residues. Germline lookup yields CDR1 SGHVS and CDR2 FQNEAQ. V dropped 5 bases and J dropped 5 bases, with 15 bases sitting between them.

This clonotype was counted only a few times. The V call is TRBV20-1, the J call TRBJ2-5, with 10 positions matching TRBD1. The V gene's germline CDR1 is DFQATT and CDR2 SNEGSKA (reference sequence). V lost 0 bases and J lost 5; bases outside the gene matches: 12. The CDR3 length is 17 residues. Written as DNA, the CDR3 is TGCAGTGCTAGAGATCGGGAGGACAGGGGGATGAGGGAGACCCAGTACTTC. It is translated as CSARDREDRGMRETQYF.

This clonotype occurred a few times. The chain carries TRBV5-1 and TRBJ2-1; 9 bases fit TRBD2. After removal of 3 bases from V and 4 bases from J, the junction contained 8 bases not matched to a gene. The length of the CDR3 is 16 residues. The germline V gene encodes CDR1 SGHRS and CDR2 YFSETQ. The CDR3 here is CASSSTLTSGYNEQFF. The CDR3 DNA reads as TGCGCCAGCAGCTCAACTCTGACTAGCGGATACAATGAGCAGTTCTTC.

This clonotype has a handful of counts. The chain recombines TRBV9 with TRBJ1-6; 7 positions match TRBD1. Germline V gene lookup returns CDR1 SGDLS and CDR2 YYNGEE. The V segment lost 3 bases and the J segment 15 bases; nucleotides outside the gene matches: 9. This CDR3 comprises 13 residues. CDR3 sequence reads: CASSAGRQGSLHF. CDR3 bases: TGTGCCAGCAGCGCCGGAAGACAGGGAAGCCTCCACTTT.

This clonotype was detected ten times or more. The chain carries TRBV10-2 and TRBJ2-3, with 9 bases matching TRBD1. Germline V gives CDR1 WSHSY, CDR2 SAAADI. This CDR3 region has 15 residues. V shed 4 bases, J shed 5 bases, and the junction held 7 bases outside the gene matches. Here the CDR3 reads CASSGEDRGVDTQYF. DNA of the CDR3: TGCGCCAGCAGTGGGGAGGACAGGGGAGTAGATACGCAGTATTTT.

This clonotype was recorded many times. The rearrangement uses TRBV20-1 and TRBJ2-1, with D perhaps being TRBD1 or TRBD2 (6 bases each). Germline CDR1 reads DFQATT; CDR2 reads SNEGSKA (reference sequence). V was cut by 0 bases and J by 2 bases, with 14 bases left in between. The CDR3 sequence is 16 residues long. CDR3 region: CSARDYGGGPYNEQFF. The CDR3 DNA sequence: TGCAGTGCTAGAGATTATGGAGGGGGGCCCTACAATGAGCAGTTCTTC.

The gene calls are TRBV10-3 and TRBJ2-5; no firm D call. Germline-derived CDR1 and CDR2 are ENHRY and SYGVKD. This CDR3 is built from 12 residues. The germline V and J ends were trimmed by 3 bases and 2 bases, with 4 bases remaining between them. The CDR3 is CAISDRQETQYF. The CDR3 nucleotides read TGTGCCATCAGTGACAGGCAAGAGACCCAGTACTTC.

This chain links TRBV5-4 with TRBJ2-1, with a tentative D call TRBD1 (5 bases). The CDR3 consists of 15 residues. The V end lost 4 bases, the J end lost 0 bases, and 11 bases lay between the germline ends. The V gene's germline CDR1 is SGHNT and CDR2 YYREEE (reference sequence). CDR3 bases: TGTGCCAGCAGCCAGGGTCCGAGCTCCTACAATGAGCAGTTCTTC. This encodes CASSQGPSSYNEQFF.

This clonotype was seen more than once but under ten times. The V and J genes are TRBV3-1 and TRBJ1-1, with D possibly matching TRBD1 (5 bases). Trimming stripped 0 bases from V and 8 bases from J, with 13 bases between. The CDR3 totals 14 residues. Germline V gene data show CDR1 as LGHDT and CDR2 as YNNKEL (reference sequence). CDR3 coding DNA: TGTGCCAGCAGCCAAGACCCCTGGGACGGAGAAGCTTTCTTT. Translated, it gives CASSQDPWDGEAFF.

This clonotype was seen repeatedly, ten times or more. V and J are TRBV7-2 and TRBJ2-3, with 13 bases that match TRBD2. Germline V lookup: CDR1 SGHTA, CDR2 FQGNSA. Unmatched junction bases numbered 5, after V lost 7 bases and J lost 4 bases. The CDR3 consists of 15 residues. CDR3 residues: CASTTGLAGADTQYF. As DNA, the CDR3 is TGTGCCAGCACCACTGGACTAGCGGGAGCAGATACGCAGTATTTT.

CDR3 sequence reads: CASSATGERNTEAFF. The CDR3 DNA sequence: TGCGCCAGCAGCGCTACCGGGGAGCGGAACACTGAAGCTTTCTTT. This chain connects TRBV4-1 to TRBJ1-1; D is ambiguous. This CDR3 spans 15 amino acids. CDR1 is MGHRA, CDR2 YSYEKL, per germline. The V gene lost 5 bases and the J gene lost 1 base, with 14 bases spanning the gap.

This clonotype occurred a few times. This chain joins TRBV7-9 and TRBJ2-2; D possibly corresponds to TRBD1 (6 bases). Looked up from germline, CDR1 is SEHNR and CDR2 is FQNEAQ (reference sequence). CDR3 length: 14 amino acids. Trimming removed 5 bases at V and 4 bases at J, with 11 bases between. The CDR3 reads CASSVRTVTGELFF. The CDR3 nucleotides are TGTGCCAGCAGCGTAAGGACAGTCACCGGGGAGCTGTTTTTT.

The genes are TRBV28 and TRBJ2-1; 10 nucleotides match TRBD1. The CDR3 length is 14 residues. CDR1 is MDHEN, CDR2 SYDVKM, per germline. The V and J ends lost 6 bases and 8 bases, in that order; junction bases with no gene match: 7. The DNA for the CDR3 is TGTGCCAGCAGCTTCGGGGACAGGGGTGATGAGCAGTTCTTC. Its protein is CASSFGDRGDEQFF.

J is TRBJ2-4 and V is TRBV11-2, with 12 bases lining up with TRBD2. The CDR3 is 16 residues long. With V trimmed by 6 bases and J by 0 bases, 3 bases remained unmatched. Germline CDR1 SGHAT, CDR2 FQNNGV. Here the CDR3 DNA reads TGTGCCAGCAGTCTAGCGGGGGGGGTAGCCAAAAACATTCAGTACTTC. Translating it yields CASSLAGGVAKNIQYF.

CDR3 nucleotides: TGCGCCAGCAGCCCCTCTGCCGGGAGTGGGACTGAAGCTTTCTTT. Residues: CASSPSAGSGTEAFF. J is TRBJ1-1 and V is TRBV5-1; D gene unclear. Between the trimmed V and J ends, which lost 4 bases and 5 bases, there was a span of 18 bases. This CDR3 is 15 amino acids long. Germline loops: CDR1 SGHRS, CDR2 YFSETQ.

This clonotype came up a few times. The chain has TRBV27 and TRBJ2-1; 7 nucleotides agree with TRBD1. The CDR3 has 16 amino acids. Looked up from germline, CDR1 is MNHEY and CDR2 is SMNVEV (reference sequence). V lost 4 bases to trimming and J lost 3 bases; unmatched junction nucleotides: 9. The CDR3 reads CASSSGQTIYYNEQFF. CDR3 nucleotides: TGTGCCAGCAGTTCGGGACAGACCATATACTACAATGAGCAGTTCTTC.

In its sample, this clonotype was seen a few times. The V call is TRBV7-9, the J call TRBJ1-1; 9 nucleotides line up with TRBD1. V gave up 5 bases and J gave up 5 bases; unmatched junction bases: 9. The germline CDR1 and CDR2 sequences are SEHNR and FQNEAQ (reference sequence). The CDR3 is 15 amino acids. This chain's CDR3 is CASSLETGGWTEAFF. The CDR3 region has the DNA TGTGCCAGCAGCCTCGAGACAGGGGGGTGGACTGAAGCTTTCTTT. The whole variable domain, filled in from reference TRBV7-9 and TRBJ1-1, reads DTGVSQNPRHKITKRGQNVTFRCDPISEHNRLYWYRQTLGQGPEFLTYFQNEAQLEKSRLLSDRFSAERPKGSFSTLEIQRTEQGDSAMYLCASSLETGGWTEAFFGQGTRLTVV.

This clonotype was seen a few times. CDR3 DNA: TGTGCCAGCAGCTTACTCCAGGACGCCACCTACGAGCAGTACTTC. This codes for CASSLLQDATYEQYF. The V and J genes are TRBV13 and TRBJ2-7; D is unresolved. Germline V gene sequence: CDR1 PRHDT, CDR2 FYEKMQ (reference sequence). This CDR3 is built from 15 residues. The ends were cut back, 2 bases at V and 2 bases at J, with 13 bases in the middle.

The chain has TRBV20-1 and TRBJ1-5, with D tentatively TRBD1 (6 bases). Germline V gene sequence: CDR1 DFQATT, CDR2 SNEGSKA (reference sequence). CDR3 length equals 15 residues. Trimming removed 0 bases at V and 3 bases at J, with 12 bases between. The CDR3 region has the DNA TGCAGTGCTAGAGACTCCGACAGGCTCAATCAGCCCCAGCATTTT. The encoded protein is CSARDSDRLNQPQHF.

This clonotype was counted ten times or more. This chain connects TRBV5-6 to TRBJ1-2; D not resolved. The CDR3 has 13 amino acids. Germline CDR1 SGHDT, CDR2 YYEEEE. The V gene lost 0 bases and the J gene lost 2 bases, with 5 bases spanning the gap. The chain's CDR3 is CASSLGRNYGYTF. As DNA, the CDR3 is TGTGCCAGCAGCTTGGGCAGAAACTATGGCTACACCTTC.

There are many counts of this clonotype. The junction shows a germline mismatch at one end, possibly a read error. The V gene is TRBV7-8, the J gene TRBJ1-1; D is perhaps TRBD1 (5 bases). The CDR3 contains 11 residues. Germline V CDR1 and CDR2: SGHVS, FQNEAQ. CDR3 bases: TGTGCCGGCAGCCAGGACTGGGGGGCTTTCTTT. Translating it yields CAGSQDWGAFF.